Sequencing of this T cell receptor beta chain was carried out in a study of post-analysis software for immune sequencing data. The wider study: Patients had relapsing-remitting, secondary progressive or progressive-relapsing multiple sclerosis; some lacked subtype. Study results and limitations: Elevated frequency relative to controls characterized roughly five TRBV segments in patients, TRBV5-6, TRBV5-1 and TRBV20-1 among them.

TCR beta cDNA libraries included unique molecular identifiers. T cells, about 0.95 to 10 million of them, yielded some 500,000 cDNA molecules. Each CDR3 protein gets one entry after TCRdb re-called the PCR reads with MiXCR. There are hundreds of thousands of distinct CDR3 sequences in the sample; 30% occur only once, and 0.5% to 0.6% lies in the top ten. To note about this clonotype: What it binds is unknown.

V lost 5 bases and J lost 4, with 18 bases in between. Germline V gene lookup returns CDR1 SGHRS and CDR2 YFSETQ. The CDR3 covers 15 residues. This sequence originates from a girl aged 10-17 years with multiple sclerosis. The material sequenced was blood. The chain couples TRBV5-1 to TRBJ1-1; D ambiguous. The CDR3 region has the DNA TGCGCCAGCAGAGAAGCCAGGCGGGTGAGCACTGAAGCTTTCTTT. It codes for CASREARRVSTEAFF.